This passage covers 14 T cell receptor beta chains from one sample sequenced in a study of blood T cell repertoires in COVID-19. The method was immunoSEQ multiplex PCR; TCRdb's version includes in-frame clones alone and lacks a portion of them. The data hold around 130,000 clones, with around 85% observed a single time. Sequencing was performed on peripheral blood. The source is a woman aged 45-65 years who had recovered from COVID-19.

In DNA form, the CDR3 reads TGTGCCAGCAGCCAAGAATCGGGAGTTATCAATTTCACTGAAGCTTTCTTT. This gives the protein CASSQESGVINFTEAFF. This rearrangement joins TRBV3-1 (or the pseudogene TRBV3-2) to TRBJ1-1; no clear D gene. Germline CDR1 LGHDT, CDR2 YNNKEL (reference sequence). Trimming removed 0 bases at V and 4 bases at J, with 18 bases between. The length of the CDR3 is 17 residues.

This chain connects TRBV7-2 to TRBJ1-1; D is ambiguous. The CDR3 runs 14 residues. Trimming stripped 5 bases from V and 2 bases from J, with 12 bases between. Germline V gene data show CDR1 as SGHTA and CDR2 as FQGNSA. CDR3 nucleotide sequence: TGTGCCAGCAGCCCAAAGCCAGGTAACACTGAAGCTTTCTTT. This encodes CASSPKPGNTEAFF.

V and J are TRBV30 and TRBJ2-1, with D unresolved. CDR3 length: 11 amino acids. Looked up from germline, CDR1 is GTSNPN and CDR2 is SVGIG (reference sequence). V gave up 1 base and J gave up 9 bases, with 7 bases separating them. The CDR3 sequence: CAWSDSREQFF. CDR3 DNA sequence: TGTGCCTGGAGTGACAGCCGTGAGCAGTTCTTC.

The J gene is TRBJ2-1, the V gene TRBV6-2 or TRBV6-3; weak D call: TRBD2 (6 bases). CDR3 length: 16 residues. V was clipped by 5 bases and J by 6 bases, with 20 bases between them. The germline gives CDR1 MNHEY, CDR2 SVGEGT. This CDR3 reads CASSGPSAAYVNEQFF. DNA for the CDR3: TGTGCCAGCAGTGGACCTAGCGCGGCGTATGTCAATGAGCAGTTCTTC.

The chain links TRBV7-2 to TRBJ2-7; TRBD1 is a possible D gene (5 bases). Between the trimmed V and J ends, which lost 5 bases and 7 bases, there was a span of 12 bases. Germline loops: CDR1 SGHTA, CDR2 FQGNSA. This CDR3 is 12 amino acids long. CDR3 region: CASSRDRGEQYF. The CDR3 DNA follows: TGTGCCAGCAGCCGAGATAGGGGTGAGCAGTACTTC.

The table lists this clone with a few counts. The chain employs TRBV6-2 or TRBV6-3 and TRBJ2-3; 12 nucleotides agree with TRBD2. CDR1 and CDR2 from the germline V gene are MNHEY and SVGEGT. V dropped 6 bases and J dropped 8; count of bases not matched to a gene: 12. CDR3 length: 16 amino acids. CDR3 bases: TGTGCCAGCAGCGACACTAGCGGGGGGTCCCCCCCTACGCAGTATTTT. This sequence encodes CASSDTSGGSPPTQYF.

This chain links TRBV4-3 with TRBJ2-1; 8 nucleotides agree with TRBD2. CDR3 length: 16 residues. Germline values: CDR1 LGHNA, CDR2 YSLEER. V dropped 0 bases and J dropped 3; count of bases not matched to a gene: 4. CDR3 in amino acids: CASSQEWLAGYNEQFF. DNA for the CDR3: TGCGCCAGCAGCCAAGAGTGGCTAGCGGGCTACAATGAGCAGTTCTTC.

The gene calls are TRBV30 and TRBJ1-2; TRBD1 aligns across 7 bases. The V gene end was trimmed by 2 bases and the J gene end by 0 bases; junction bases not matched to a gene: 9. The CDR3 has 16 residues. The V gene's germline CDR1 is GTSNPN and CDR2 SVGIG (reference sequence). The CDR3 DNA is TGTGCCTGGAGTTTAAATACAGGGGCAGCTAACTATGGCTACACCTTC. Translating it yields CAWSLNTGAANYGYTF.

This clone was seen once. The chain combines TRBV7-2 with TRBJ2-5, with TRBD2 matching 9 bases. From germline, CDR1 is SGHTA and CDR2 FQGNSA. V lost 1 base, J lost 5 bases, and 2 bases stayed unmatched. The CDR3 runs 14 residues. The CDR3 loop reads CASSLDSGSETQYF. The CDR3, as DNA: TGTGCCAGCAGCTTAGATAGCGGGAGCGAGACCCAGTACTTC.

The V call is TRBV20-1, the J call TRBJ1-2; D ambiguous. Germline V gives CDR1 DFQATT, CDR2 SNEGSKA (reference sequence). V shed 1 base and J shed 5 bases, with 5 bases lying between them. This CDR3 comprises 11 residues. DNA of the CDR3: TGCAGTGCTAGAGGAGGTTATGGCTACACCTTC. Encoded protein: CSARGGYGYTF.

The chain joins TRBV12-3 or TRBV12-4 to TRBJ1-1, with D unclear. This CDR3 has 13 residues. Trimming took off 2 bases at V and 8 bases at J, with 12 bases between the two ends. CDR3 residues: CASSLFETDEAFF. The DNA of the CDR3 is TGTGCCAGCAGTTTATTCGAAACAGACGAAGCTTTCTTT.

The V gene is TRBV6-6, the J gene TRBJ1-6; D unclear. The CDR3 runs to 16 residues. From germline, CDR1 is MNHNY and CDR2 SVGAGI (reference sequence). Trimming stripped 2 bases from V and 0 bases from J, with 8 bases between. CDR3 residues: CASSYERSSYNSPLHF. The DNA for the CDR3 is TGTGCCAGCAGTTACGAGAGGAGCTCCTATAATTCACCCCTCCACTTT.

This clone was found a few times. This chain links TRBV5-4 with TRBJ1-1; the D is unclear. Germline V gene sequence: CDR1 SGHNT, CDR2 YYREEE (reference sequence). Trimming pared 2 bases from V and 2 bases from J, leaving 7 bases between. This CDR3 contains 13 residues. This chain's CDR3 is CASSFNVNTEAFF. The CDR3 DNA sequence: TGTGCCAGCAGCTTCAATGTTAACACTGAAGCTTTCTTT.

The chain links TRBV29-1 to TRBJ1-1; perhaps TRBD1 as D (6 bases). There are 13 residues in the CDR3. Germline V gene sequence: CDR1 SQVTM, CDR2 ANQGSEA. Trimming cost V 4 bases and J 1 base, with 10 bases left between them. As DNA, the CDR3 is TGCAGCGTTGGGGACACTTCGAACACTGAAGCTTTCTTT. Residues: CSVGDTSNTEAFF.